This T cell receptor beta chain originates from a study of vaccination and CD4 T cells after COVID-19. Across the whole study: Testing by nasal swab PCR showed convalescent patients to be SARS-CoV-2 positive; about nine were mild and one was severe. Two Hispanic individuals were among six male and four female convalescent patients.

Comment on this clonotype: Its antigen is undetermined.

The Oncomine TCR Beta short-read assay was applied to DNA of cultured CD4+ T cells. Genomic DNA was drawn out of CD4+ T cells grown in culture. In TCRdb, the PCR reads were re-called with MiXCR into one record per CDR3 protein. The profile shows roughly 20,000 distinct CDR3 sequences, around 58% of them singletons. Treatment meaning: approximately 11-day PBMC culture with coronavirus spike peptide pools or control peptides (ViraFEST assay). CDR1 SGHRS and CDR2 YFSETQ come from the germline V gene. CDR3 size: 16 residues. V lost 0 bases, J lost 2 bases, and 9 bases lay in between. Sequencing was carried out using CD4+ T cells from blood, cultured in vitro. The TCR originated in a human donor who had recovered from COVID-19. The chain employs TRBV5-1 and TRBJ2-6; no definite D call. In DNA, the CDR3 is TGCGCCAGCAGCTTGGATCCGGTAGCTGGGGCCAACGTCCTGACTTTC. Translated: CASSLDPVAGANVLTF.